This T cell receptor (beta chain) was sequenced during a study of T cell changes during pregnancy in multiple sclerosis. The repertoire was sequenced with immunoSEQ multiplex PCR; TCRdb's copy has only in-frame clones and lacks some. The table lists 40,000 to 50,000 clones, less than 95% of them singletons. This CDR3 contains 14 residues. Looked up from germline, CDR1 is LNHDA and CDR2 is SQIVND (reference sequence). Unmatched junction bases numbered 7, after V lost 1 base and J lost 11 bases. This specimen was CD8+ T cells from peripheral blood mononuclear cells, taken in the first trimester of pregnancy. This sequence originates from a female donor with multiple sclerosis, enrolled in a pregnancy study. The chain has TRBV19 and TRBJ1-1; 10 bases are a match to TRBD1. CDR3 in amino acids: CASSIAGTGVDAFF. The CDR3 nucleotides read TGTGCCAGTAGTATAGCAGGGACAGGGGTTGACGCTTTCTTT.